These T cell receptor beta chains were read from a single sample in a study of blood T cell repertoires in COVID-19. Measured with immunoSEQ multiplex PCR; TCRdb has only the in-frame clones, and not every one. The repertoire consists of about 250,000 clones, with about 85% occurring once and the leading ten covering around 3.3%. Material: peripheral blood. The source of these receptors is a young man with active or convalescent COVID-19. CDR3s include the opening cysteine and the closing phenylalanine or tryptophan. D genes are given only for firm matches. The size field is filled for only some rows; it gives once, few, many or a size class.

d_call j_call v_call clone_size cdr3_nt cdr3_aa
NA TRBJ1-1 TRBV30 NA TGTGCCTGGACCAGACCATTTACAGGGACGCGGAACACTGAAGCTTTCTTT CAWTRPFTGTRNTEAFF
NA TRBJ1-1 TRBV27 NA TGTGCCAGCAGTATGACAAGGGGAGGCACTGAAGCTTTCTTT CASSMTRGGTEAFF
NA TRBJ1-1 TRBV7-6 NA TGTGCCAGCAGCCCCGTGAACACTGAAGCTTTCTTT CASSPVNTEAFF
NA TRBJ2-1 TRBV9 NA TGTGCCAGCAGCGCTCCGGGAGAGGGAATCGAGCAGTTCTTC CASSAPGEGIEQFF
NA TRBJ2-3 TRBV9 NA TGTGCCAGCAGCGTACAACTTAGCCCTCCGGATACGCAGTATTTT CASSVQLSPPDTQYF
NA TRBJ2-3 TRBV13 NA TGTGCCAGCACCCCCAGGAGGGCCATTCCAGATACGCAGTATTTT CASTPRRAIPDTQYF
NA TRBJ2-3 TRBV7-9 NA TGTGCCAGCAGCTTAGGGCAGGGGACAGATACGCAGTATTTT CASSLGQGTDTQYF
NA TRBJ2-7 TRBV12-3/TRBV12-4 NA TGTGCCAGCAGTCTACAGGTATCCTACGAGCAGTACTTC CASSLQVSYEQYF
NA TRBJ1-6 TRBV7-2 NA TGTGCCAGCAGCTTATTCTCAGGGGATTCACCCCTCCACTTT CASSLFSGDSPLHF
TRBD2 TRBJ2-5 TRBV5-4 NA TGTGCCAGCAGCATATCTAGCGGAGAGACCCAGTACTTC CASSISSGETQYF
TRBD1 TRBJ2-7 TRBV5-1 NA TGCGCCAGCAGCTTGATGCCGGGACAGGGCGAGTTTGGCTCCTACGAGCAGTACTTC CASSLMPGQGEFGSYEQYF
NA TRBJ1-1 TRBV28 NA TGTGCCAGCAGTTTAACAGGCAGGGATATGACTGAAGCTTTCTTT CASSLTGRDMTEAFF
NA TRBJ1-4 TRBV24-1 NA TGTGCCACCAGTGATTCCTTGGCGGGTGAAAAACTGTTTTTT CATSDSLAGEKLFF
TRBD1 TRBJ1-1 TRBV14 NA TGTGCCAGCAGCCAATGGGACAGGGAAGCTTTCTTT CASSQWDREAFF
NA TRBJ1-4 TRBV27 NA TGTGCCAGCAGTTCGACATTCACTAATGAAAAACTGTTTTTT CASSSTFTNEKLFF
TRBD1 TRBJ2-3 TRBV6-5 few TGTGCCAGCGCCTCGGGACAGGGCACAGATACGCAGTATTTT CASASGQGTDTQYF
NA TRBJ1-2 TRBV5-4 NA TGTGCCAGCAGCCTATTAACCCCGGGGGGAGAAGGGTATGGCTACACCTTC CASSLLTPGGEGYGYTF
TRBD2 TRBJ2-7 TRBV6-2/TRBV6-3 few TGTGCCAGCAGCCCTGGGTTACCAGCGGGAGAGCAGTACTTC CASSPGLPAGEQYF
NA TRBJ1-4 TRBV13 NA TGTGCCAGCAGTCCTAACCAGGGAGGCGAAAAACTGTTTTTT CASSPNQGGEKLFF
NA TRBJ2-5 TRBV7-2 NA TGTGCCAGCAGCTCCGTCGGAGGGCAAGAGACCCAGTACTTC CASSSVGGQETQYF
TRBD2 TRBJ2-4 TRBV6-2/TRBV6-3 NA TGTGCCAGCAGCGGACTAGCTGGAATAGCCAAAAACATTCAGTACTTC CASSGLAGIAKNIQYF
TRBD1 TRBJ2-3 TRBV7-2 NA TGTGCCAGCTCCCCCCGGGACAGGTGGCACACAGATACGCAGTATTTT CASSPRDRWHTDTQYF
NA TRBJ2-7 TRBV6-5 NA TGTGCCAGCACCAGCGGGCGGTTCTACGAGCAGTACTTC CASTSGRFYEQYF
TRBD1 TRBJ1-1 TRBV5-1 NA TGCGCCAGCAGCTTGGGAGGAAGGGGGCAATTCTTT CASSLGGRGQFF
NA TRBJ1-1 TRBV7-2 NA TGTGCCAGCAGCCAGCGAAGGGGGGGGTGGGACACTGAAGCTTTCTTT CASSQRRGGWDTEAFF
TRBD1 TRBJ2-2 TRBV28 NA TGTGCCAGCAGCTTTCTCAACCGGGACAGGGGGCGTCCAATTAACACCGGGGAGCTGTTTTTT CASSFLNRDRGRPINTGELFF
TRBD2 TRBJ2-5 TRBV5-1 NA TGCGCCAGCAGCATCGGACTAGCGGGAGTTGAGACCCAGTACTTC CASSIGLAGVETQYF
NA TRBJ2-2 TRBV5-1 NA TGCGCCAGCAGCTTGCCCACCACGTGGGCAGCCGGGGAGCTGTTTTTT CASSLPTTWAAGELFF
TRBD1 TRBJ1-1 TRBV5-5 once TGTGCCAGCTACCGACAGGGCGCCACTGAAGCTTTCTTT CASYRQGATEAFF
NA TRBJ2-7 TRBV27 NA TGTGCCAGCAGTCCCCATCGGTCCTGGTCTACTATTTCGGACGAGCAGTACTTC CASSPHRSWSTISDEQYF
NA TRBJ2-1 TRBV2 NA TGTGCCAGCATGGAGAGGAGATCTTACAATGAGCAGTTCTTC CASMERRSYNEQFF
NA TRBJ2-2 TRBV5-1 NA TGCGCCAGCAGCTTGGCAGGGCCCACCGGGGAGCTGTTTTTT CASSLAGPTGELFF
TRBD1 TRBJ1-5 TRBV19 few TGTGCCAGTAGTCTCTCGACAGGGAGTATCAATCAGCCCCAGCATTTT CASSLSTGSINQPQHF
TRBD2 TRBJ2-7 TRBV28 NA TGTGCCAGCAAAGAGTCGGGAGGCCCTTCCTACGAGCAGTACTTC CASKESGGPSYEQYF
NA TRBJ1-1 TRBV19 NA TGTGCCAGTAGTACAGGATTGTCCTTCACTGAAGCTTTCTTT CASSTGLSFTEAFF
NA TRBJ1-2 TRBV12-5 once TGTGCTAGTGGGTCCGGCACCGGGACACTTAAAGGTAACTATGGCTACACCTTC CASGSGTGTLKGNYGYTF
TRBD1 TRBJ1-5 TRBV25-1 NA TGTGCCAGCAGCTCAACAGGGGGAGGCAATCAGCCCCAGCATTTT CASSSTGGGNQPQHF
TRBD1 TRBJ2-2 TRBV5-6 few TGTGCCAGCAGCTTGTACCCGGGACAGATTTACACCGGGGAGCTGTTTTTT CASSLYPGQIYTGELFF
TRBD1 TRBJ1-1 TRBV5-1 few TGCGCCAGCAGCTGGGCCGACAGGGCCCAGAACACTGAAGCTTTCTTT CASSWADRAQNTEAFF
TRBD1 TRBJ1-1 TRBV6-5 NA TGCGCCAGCAGCCCCTGGACAGGGGGTAAAACTGAAGCTTTCTTT CASSPWTGGKTEAFF
TRBD1 TRBJ2-1 TRBV3-1/TRBV3-2 NA TGTGCCAGCAGCCGACATCCAGGGGGCTCCTACAATGAGCAGTTCTTC CASSRHPGGSYNEQFF
TRBD1 TRBJ1-4 TRBV19 NA TGTGCCAGTAGTACCGGGACAGGGAATGAAAAACTGTTTTTT CASSTGTGNEKLFF
TRBD1 TRBJ1-5 TRBV19 few TGTGCCAGTAGTGGACAGGATCAGCCCCAGCATTTT CASSGQDQPQHF
NA TRBJ1-5 TRBV5-1 NA TGCGCCAGCAGCTCCTCACCGAACGAGGGGCCCCAGCATTTT CASSSSPNEGPQHF
NA TRBJ1-1 TRBV10-3 NA TGTGCCATCAGTGAGTCGTTAAAGAACACTGAAGCTTTCTTT CAISESLKNTEAFF
NA TRBJ2-1 TRBV29-1 NA TGCAGCGTTGAAGATAGAAGCTACAATGAGCAGTTCTTC CSVEDRSYNEQFF
NA TRBJ2-7 TRBV10-3 NA TGTGCCATCAGTGGGGCAGGGCCCACCTACGAGCAGTACTTC CAISGAGPTYEQYF
TRBD1 TRBJ1-4 TRBV5-6 NA TGTGCCAGCAGCTTTAAGGGGGCGACAACTAATGAAAAACTGTTTTTT CASSFKGATTNEKLFF
NA TRBJ2-7 TRBV30 NA TGTGCCTGGAGCAGGGGCTACGAGCAGTACTTC CAWSRGYEQYF
NA TRBJ1-2 TRBV6-5 NA TGTGCCAGCACTCGGACAGCGAGGGGCTATGGCTACACCTTC CASTRTARGYGYTF
TRBD1 TRBJ2-5 TRBV9 NA TGTGCCAGCAGCGTAACAGGGGGGTTCGAGACCCAGTACTTC CASSVTGGFETQYF
TRBD2 TRBJ2-5 TRBV3-1/TRBV3-2 NA TGTGCCAGCAGCCAAGGTTCCACTAGCGGGAGAGCGGAGACCCAGTACTTC CASSQGSTSGRAETQYF
NA TRBJ2-7 TRBV29-1 NA TGCAGCGCGGTGACAGGTGGACGGGACGAGCAGTACTTC CSAVTGGRDEQYF
TRBD2 TRBJ2-2 TRBV6-1 once TGTGCCAGCAGTGATCCGGGGGGGAAAGTCCCCGGGGAGCTGTTTTTT CASSDPGGKVPGELFF
NA TRBJ1-3 TRBV6-5 NA TGTGCCAGCACTCTCGGAGGACCTGGAAACACCATATATTTT CASTLGGPGNTIYF
NA TRBJ2-5 TRBV28 NA TGTGCCAGCAGTTCGATTAACAGGGGGGGGGAGACCCAGTACTTC CASSSINRGGETQYF
TRBD2 TRBJ2-1 TRBV9 NA TGTGCCAGCAGCTCCCGAGGATTGGGACTAAACAATGAGCAGTTCTTC CASSSRGLGLNNEQFF
TRBD2 TRBJ2-1 TRBV10-3 few TGTGCCGGTGCGACTAGCGGGAGCAATGAGCAGTTCTTC CAGATSGSNEQFF
TRBD1 TRBJ1-1 TRBV11-1 NA TGTGCCAGCAGCAGGGACAGGGTCGGCACTGAAGCTTTCTTT CASSRDRVGTEAFF
NA TRBJ2-7 TRBV3-1/TRBV3-2 NA TGTGCCAGCAGCCAAGGAGCGGCAGTCTACGAGCAGTACTTC CASSQGAAVYEQYF